The clone carrying this T cell receptor (beta chain) occurred a few times. Its antigen is unknown. These data come from a study of T cells after yellow fever vaccination. Turning to the study itself: Low-cell-number fractions underwent preparation using SMART-Seq v4 Ultra Low Input. General observations from the study: Contamination of FACS-sorted repertoires by abundant clonotypes from the bulk population could occur.

Trimming removed 3 bases at V and 3 bases at J, with 12 bases between. The CDR3 length is 14 residues. Germline CDR1 MGHDK, CDR2 SYGVNS. TCRdb reprocessed the 5' RACE reads via MiXCR and lists one record per CDR3 protein. This table has about 320,000 distinct CDR3 sequences, around 4.5% appearing once. The receptor's source is a man aged 18 to 30 who received the YFV17D yellow fever vaccine. This sequence joins TRBV25-1 and TRBJ2-7; D is uncertain. Source: PBMCs, taken 15 days after the yellow fever booster vaccination. CDR3 nucleotides: TGTGCCAGCAGTGATCCGGGTTCTCGCTACGAGCAGTACTTC. Residues: CASSDPGSRYEQYF.